The source of this T cell receptor (beta chain) is a study of blood T cell repertoires in COVID-19. Turning to the study itself: Both acute and convalescent COVID-19 samples were obtained from the United States, Italy and Spain.

Losses at the gene ends were 4 bases for V and 7 bases for J; bases not matched to a gene: 8. CDR1 and CDR2 from the germline V gene are SGHRS and YFSETQ. CDR3 length equals 14 residues. Under the authors' procedure: Nucleated cell counts were estimated from reference gene primer amplification. The method was immunoSEQ multiplex PCR; TCRdb's version includes in-frame clones alone and lacks a portion of them. The D gene and trimming were derived from the DNA, and the V and J assignments and clone size from that table. The sample holds 310,000 or so clones; roughly 84% are singletons and the top ten take 1%.

The TCR was taken from a man between 45 and 60 years old with active or convalescent COVID-19. Sequenced input: peripheral blood. The V call is TRBV5-1, the J call TRBJ2-5; 9 bases agree with TRBD1. The CDR3 spells CASSMGTGSGTQYF. CDR3 DNA sequence: TGCGCCAGCAGCATGGGGACAGGGTCGGGGACCCAGTACTTC.